These 14 T cell receptor beta chains originate from one sample sequenced in a study of identical twins. TCRdb fed the 5' RACE reads into MiXCR, producing one record per CDR3 protein. The sample contains some 240,000 distinct CDR3 sequences, about 11% of which appear only once. Sample: memory T cells sorted from blood. Receptors were obtained from a man between 50 and 59 years old in good health.

This clonotype was recorded at least ten times. The chain links TRBV2 to TRBJ2-1, with D unclear. Trimming stripped 4 bases from V and 4 bases from J, with 2 bases between. From germline, CDR1 is SNHLY and CDR2 FYNNEI. This CDR3 spans 11 amino acids. CDR3 region: CASSGYNEQFF. The CDR3 DNA sequence: TGTGCCAGCAGTGGTTACAATGAGCAGTTCTTC.

This sequence joins TRBV7-2 and TRBJ1-5, with a possible D match to TRBD1 (5 bases). The germline V gene has CDR1 SGHTA and CDR2 FQGNSA. CDR3 length: 13 amino acids. Trimming left V 3 bases short and J 3 bases short, with 6 bases between. CDR3 bases: TGTGCCAGCAGCTTCAGGGTCAATCAGCCCCAGCATTTT. Translated: CASSFRVNQPQHF.

In its sample, this clonotype was seen many times. The chain joins TRBV5-1 to TRBJ2-5, with TRBD1 matching 8 bases. Germline loops: CDR1 SGHRS, CDR2 YFSETQ. There are 15 residues in the CDR3. With V trimmed by 1 base and J by 4 bases, 6 bases remained unmatched. DNA of the CDR3: TGCGCCAGCAGCTTGTGGCAGGGGGCAGGAGAGACCCAGTACTTC. It encodes CASSLWQGAGETQYF. Full variable domain (missing parts from reference TRBV5-1 and TRBJ2-5): KAGVTQTPRYLIKTRGQQVTLSCSPISGHRSVSWYQQTPGQGLQFLFEYFSETQRNKGNFPGRFSGRQFSNSRSEMNVSTLELGDSALYLCASSLWQGAGETQYFGPGTRLLVL.

This clonotype was observed many times. CDR3 DNA sequence: TGCAGTGCTAGCCCCGGGACAGGGAATGAAAAACTGTTTTTT. It specifies CSASPGTGNEKLFF. The V and J genes are TRBV20-1 and TRBJ1-4; 9 positions match TRBD1. CDR3 length equals 14 residues. The J segment lost 5 bases and the V segment lost 3 bases, leaving 4 bases of the junction unmatched. CDR1 and CDR2 (germline): DFQATT, SNEGSKA (reference sequence).

This clonotype has at least ten counts. V gene TRBV28 combines with J gene TRBJ2-1; no firm D call. Germline CDR1 reads MDHEN; CDR2 reads SYDVKM. The CDR3 length is 15 residues. V was trimmed by 2 bases and J by 2 bases, leaving 10 bases between them. This CDR3 reads CASSLRTGPYNEQFF. The CDR3 DNA follows: TGTGCCAGCAGTTTAAGGACGGGCCCCTACAATGAGCAGTTCTTC.

The count of this clonotype is one. This chain links TRBV20-1 with TRBJ2-1; 8 bases align to TRBD2. After removal of 7 bases from V and 3 bases from J, the junction contained 8 bases not matched to a gene. The germline V gene encodes CDR1 DFQATT and CDR2 SNEGSKA (reference sequence). CDR3 length equals 14 residues. CDR3 sequence (DNA): TGCAGTGGTATGCCGGGACTAGGCTACAATGAGCAGTTCTTC. This encodes CSGMPGLGYNEQFF.

Ten or more counts support this clonotype. The gene calls are TRBV29-1 and TRBJ1-2; unclear D gene. Trimming cost V 4 bases and J 4 bases, with 10 bases left between them. From germline, CDR1 is SQVTM and CDR2 ANQGSEA. The CDR3 contains 12 residues. In nucleotides, the CDR3 is TGCAGCGTTGGCCCAGGAGCCTATGGCTACACCTTC. As protein: CSVGPGAYGYTF.

CDR3 nucleotide sequence: TGCAGTGCTACGCGGCCTAGCGGGAACGACGAGCAGTACTTC. This gives the protein CSATRPSGNDEQYF. The J gene is TRBJ2-7, the V gene TRBV20-1; 9 bases are shared with TRBD2. CDR1 and CDR2 from the germline V gene are DFQATT and SNEGSKA (reference sequence). The CDR3 has 14 residues. V was clipped by 4 bases and J by 5 bases; unmatched bases: 9.

The chain links TRBV9 to TRBJ2-1; perhaps TRBD1 as D (6 bases). CDR1 and CDR2 from the germline V gene are SGDLS and YYNGEE. This CDR3 region has 12 residues. The V gene lost 0 bases and the J gene lost 8 bases, with 6 bases spanning the gap. CDR3 residues: CASSVGGHEQFF. The CDR3 DNA sequence: TGTGCCAGCAGCGTAGGGGGGCATGAGCAGTTCTTC.

This clonotype appeared many times. The chain is built from TRBV5-1 and TRBJ1-6, with D hard to call. Between the trimmed V and J ends, which lost 0 bases and 6 bases, there was a span of 7 bases. In germline, CDR1 is SGHRS, CDR2 YFSETQ. The CDR3 is 14 residues long. This CDR3 is CASSLGAGNSPLHF. CDR3 sequence (DNA): TGCGCCAGCAGCTTGGGGGCGGGTAATTCACCCCTCCACTTT.

This clonotype was seen ten or more times. V usage is TRBV29-1 and J usage is TRBJ2-7, with D possibly called TRBD1 or TRBD2 (5 bases each). Germline loops: CDR1 SQVTM, CDR2 ANQGSEA. The ends were cut back, 7 bases at V and 5 bases at J, with 18 bases in the middle. This CDR3 region has 13 residues. DNA of the CDR3: TGCAGCGGACGGGGCTGGGGGTCCCACGAGCAGTACTTC. Its protein is CSGRGWGSHEQYF.

This clonotype was observed at least ten times. This rearrangement joins TRBV5-1 to TRBJ1-2; D unclear. Trimming removed 9 bases at V and 2 bases at J, with 14 bases between. Germline CDR1 SGHRS, CDR2 YFSETQ. The CDR3 is made up of 13 amino acids. The CDR3 DNA is TGCGCCACCGCGGGCGAGAACAACTATGGCTACACCTTC. Translated, it gives CATAGENNYGYTF.

In its sample, this clonotype ranks as medium-sized. This chain connects TRBV4-2 to TRBJ2-1, with 12 bases that match TRBD2. This CDR3 has 15 amino acids. Germline V lookup: CDR1 LGHNA, CDR2 YNFKEQ. Losses at the gene ends were 4 bases for V and 8 bases for J; bases not matched to a gene: 6. The CDR3 DNA is TGTGCCAGCAGCCGAGCTAGCGGGAGGGGGGATGAGCAGTTCTTC. The encoded protein is CASSRASGRGDEQFF.

This clonotype was observed a few times. As DNA, the CDR3 is TGCAGCGTTGAGAGACAGGTCACAGATACGCAGTATTTT. Its translation is CSVERQVTDTQYF. J is TRBJ2-3 and V is TRBV29-1; D might be TRBD1 (6 bases). Trimming took 3 bases from V and 2 from J, leaving 9 bases between them. Germline V gene data show CDR1 as SQVTM and CDR2 as ANQGSEA. The CDR3 totals 13 residues.